What follows are 24 T cell receptor beta chains derived from one specimen sequenced in a study of OX40 agonist ivuxolimab in advanced cancers. Profiled with immunoSEQ multiplex PCR; TCRdb holds only in-frame clones, not every one. The repertoire consists of about 100,000 clones, with 90% to 96% occurring once and the leading ten covering around 2.2%. The sequencing here drew on CD4+ or CD8+ T cells sorted from blood, taken in a trial of the OX40 agonist ivuxolimab. The receptor set was obtained from an adult with an advanced solid tumor such as melanoma, head and neck, liver or kidney cancer.

The gene calls are TRBV19 and TRBJ2-1; tentative D call: TRBD2 (6 bases). The CDR3 length is 13 residues. CDR1 is LNHDA, CDR2 SQIVND, per germline (reference sequence). V lost 3 bases to trimming and J lost 7 bases, with 10 bases between them. The CDR3 sequence is CASSMSRGNEQFF. CDR3 DNA sequence: TGTGCCAGTAGTATGAGCCGGGGGAATGAGCAGTTCTTC. Full variable domain (remainder filled in from reference TRBV19 and TRBJ2-1): DGGITQSPKYLFRKEGQNVTLSCEQNLNHDAMYWYRQDPGQGLRLIYYSQIVNDFQKGDIAEGYSVSREKKESFPLTVTSAQKNPTAFYLCASSMSRGNEQFFGPGTRLTVL.

This CDR3 reads CAWIDHGLSNYGYTF. The CDR3 nucleotides read TGTGCCTGGATCGATCATGGGCTATCTAACTATGGCTACACCTTC. The rearrangement joins TRBV30 to TRBJ1-2; unclear D gene. The germline V gene encodes CDR1 GTSNPN and CDR2 SVGIG (reference sequence). V gave up 4 bases and J gave up 0 bases, with 15 bases separating them. CDR3 length equals 15 residues.

CDR3: CASSLTYEQYF. In DNA form, the CDR3 reads TGTGCCAGCAGTTTAACCTACGAGCAGTACTTC. The genes are TRBV28 and TRBJ2-7; unclear D gene. Looked up from germline, CDR1 is MDHEN and CDR2 is SYDVKM. V was cut by 2 bases and J by 2 bases, with 1 base left in between. This CDR3 contains 11 residues.

With regard to this clone: Within the sample, other DNA sequences also encode this same CDR3. This sequence joins TRBV2 and TRBJ2-2; TRBD1 matches at 8 bases. Germline lookup yields CDR1 SNHLY and CDR2 FYNNEI. The CDR3 extends over 13 amino acids. Trimming removed 10 bases from V and 8 bases from J; junction bases left unmatched: 9. Written as DNA, the CDR3 is TGTGCCACTGCAGGGGGCTGGACTGGGGAGCTGTTTTTT. Translation gives CATAGGWTGELFF.

The chain is built from TRBV6-5 and TRBJ2-7; no clear D gene. The CDR3 has 13 residues. CDR1 and CDR2 from the germline V gene are MNHEY and SVGAGI. Between the trimmed V and J ends, which lost 6 bases and 0 bases, there was a span of 9 bases. CDR3 in DNA: TGTGCCAGCAGCTACGCTATCTCCTACGAGCAGTACTTC. Its protein product is CASSYAISYEQYF.

The chain recombines TRBV6-5 with TRBJ2-2, with D perhaps being TRBD1 or TRBD2 (5 bases each). Germline V gene lookup returns CDR1 MNHEY and CDR2 SVGAGI. V gave up 8 bases and J gave up 7 bases, with 20 bases separating them. This CDR3 comprises 15 residues. In DNA form, the CDR3 reads TGTGCCAGCTACAGCCGGGGCAGGGCGGGCGGGGAGCTGTTTTTT. Protein product: CASYSRGRAGGELFF.

This chain joins TRBV28 and TRBJ2-5; D unresolved. Germline CDR1 MDHEN, CDR2 SYDVKM. This CDR3 comprises 13 residues. The V end lost 2 bases, the J end lost 4 bases, and 8 bases lay between the germline ends. CDR3 in amino acids: CASSLPGLETQYF. In DNA, the CDR3 is TGTGCCAGCAGTTTACCGGGCTTAGAGACCCAGTACTTC.

The rearrangement links TRBV9 to TRBJ1-1, with D possibly being TRBD1 (6 bases). The V gene's germline CDR1 is SGDLS and CDR2 YYNGEE. The CDR3 length is 13 residues. V lost 4 bases and J 0 bases, leaving 7 bases between the germline ends. The CDR3 nucleotides are TGTGCCAGCAGCCGGGGGCTGAACACTGAAGCTTTCTTT. Its protein is CASSRGLNTEAFF.

The chain has TRBV6-5 and TRBJ2-1, with 9 bases matching TRBD2. This CDR3 contains 15 residues. CDR1 MNHEY and CDR2 SVGAGI come from the germline V gene. V was clipped by 2 bases and J by 5 bases; unmatched bases: 4. DNA of the CDR3: TGTGCCAGCAGTTACGCAGTAGCGGGAGACAATGAGCAGTTCTTC. It encodes CASSYAVAGDNEQFF.

This chain joins TRBV28 and TRBJ1-3; 9 nucleotides line up with TRBD1. Unmatched junction bases numbered 4, after V lost 4 bases and J lost 3 bases. The length of the CDR3 is 15 residues. Looked up from germline, CDR1 is MDHEN and CDR2 is SYDVKM. Here the CDR3 reads CASSSQGAVGNTIYF. In nucleotides, the CDR3 is TGTGCCAGCAGTTCACAGGGGGCGGTTGGAAACACCATATATTTT.

V gene TRBV2 combines with J gene TRBJ1-3; tentative D call: TRBD1 (5 bases). This CDR3 contains 15 residues. CDR1 is SNHLY and CDR2 is FYNNEI in the germline V gene. V was cut by 6 bases and J by 3 bases, with 15 bases left in between. The CDR3 spells CASRITGTGGNTIYF. In DNA form, the CDR3 reads TGTGCCAGCAGGATTACCGGGACGGGTGGAAACACCATATATTTT.

The chain joins TRBV4-3 to TRBJ2-1, with unresolved D. Germline assignment: CDR1 LGHNA and CDR2 YSLEER. The V end was cut by 0 bases, the J end by 9 bases, with 9 bases between. This CDR3 has 13 amino acids. The CDR3 is CASSQDEVSEQFF. CDR3 nucleotides: TGCGCCAGCAGCCAAGATGAGGTTTCTGAGCAGTTCTTC.

This clone was counted between two and nine times. This chain links TRBV10-1 with TRBJ1-1; D call uncertain. CDR1 and CDR2 (germline): WNHNN, SYGVQD (reference sequence). Trimming left V 0 bases short and J 1 base short, with 6 bases between. The CDR3 is 14 residues long. This CDR3 is CASSESLGNTEAFF. In DNA form, the CDR3 reads TGCGCCAGCAGTGAGTCGCTCGGGAACACTGAAGCTTTCTTT.

The chain uses TRBV10-3 and TRBJ2-7; TRBD1 might be the D (5 bases). This CDR3 spans 13 amino acids. V dropped 7 bases and J dropped 4 bases, with 14 bases sitting between them. Germline values: CDR1 ENHRY, CDR2 SYGVKD. The CDR3 loop reads CAIMPRDRYEQYF. The CDR3 DNA reads as TGTGCCATCATGCCCAGGGATCGTTACGAGCAGTACTTC.

CDR3 DNA sequence: TGTGCCAGCAGCCGAGAACGGTACGGCAACTCCTACGAGCAGTACTTC. This gives the protein CASSRERYGNSYEQYF. The chain joins TRBV7-9 to TRBJ2-7, with D unresolved. There are 16 residues in the CDR3. Trimming pared 5 bases from V and 0 bases from J, leaving 17 bases between. Germline CDR1 reads SEHNR; CDR2 reads FQNEAQ (reference sequence).

Note on this clone: The same CDR3 also results from other DNA sequences found in this sample. V gene TRBV28 combines with J gene TRBJ2-3; D is ambiguous. Germline loops: CDR1 MDHEN, CDR2 SYDVKM. Trimming left V 3 bases short and J 4 bases short, with 2 bases between. The CDR3 has 11 amino acids. CDR3 nucleotide sequence: TGTGCCAGCAGTTTGGCAGATACGCAGTATTTT. Translation: CASSLADTQYF.

V gene TRBV2 combines with J gene TRBJ2-5; TRBD1 matches at 9 bases. Germline CDR1 reads SNHLY; CDR2 reads FYNNEI. With V trimmed by 2 bases and J by 1 base, 8 bases remained unmatched. This CDR3 has 17 amino acids. CDR3 in amino acids: CASSEYQGQGLQETQYF. The CDR3 DNA follows: TGTGCCAGCAGTGAATATCAGGGACAGGGCCTCCAAGAGACCCAGTACTTC.

The chain is built from TRBV25-1 and TRBJ1-2; 11 bases align to TRBD1. CDR3 size: 15 residues. Germline CDR1 is MGHDK and CDR2 is SYGVNS. V was pared by 3 bases and J by 8 bases, with 8 bases of the junction left unmatched. For the CDR3, the DNA is TGTGCCAGCAGTGATGGACAGGGGGCCCTTCAGGGCTACACCTTC. Protein sequence: CASSDGQGALQGYTF.

The V and J genes are TRBV29-1 and TRBJ2-2, with D perhaps TRBD2 (5 bases). There are 14 residues in the CDR3. CDR1 and CDR2 from the germline V gene are SQVTM and ANQGSEA. Trimming removed 4 bases at V and 2 bases at J, with 11 bases between. In nucleotides, the CDR3 is TGCAGCGTTGCTATCAGACTAAACACCGGGGAGCTGTTTTTT. Translation: CSVAIRLNTGELFF.

The rearrangement joins TRBV2 to TRBJ2-5; TRBD1 matches 8 bases. Germline lookup yields CDR1 SNHLY and CDR2 FYNNEI. Germline trimming cut 11 bases from V and 2 bases from J; bases unmatched to any gene: 10. There are 14 residues in the CDR3. In DNA form, the CDR3 reads TGTGCCTTCTCCGACCGGGACAGGCAAGAGACCCAGTACTTC. This translates into CAFSDRDRQETQYF.

V and J are TRBV12-5 and TRBJ2-3, with D unresolved. V lost 6 bases and J 6 bases, leaving 10 bases between the germline ends. The CDR3 is 12 amino acids. Germline values: CDR1 LGHNT, CDR2 FRNRAP. The CDR3 region is CASGWGSDTQYF. The CDR3 DNA follows: TGTGCTAGTGGGTGGGGATCGGATACGCAGTATTTT.

J is TRBJ2-1 and V is TRBV7-9, with D perhaps matching TRBD2 (7 bases). Germline values: CDR1 SEHNR, CDR2 FQNEAQ (reference sequence). CDR3 length: 14 amino acids. The V gene lost 5 bases and the J gene lost 8 bases, with 16 bases spanning the gap. The CDR3 loop reads CASSPSLGGHEQFF. Written as DNA, the CDR3 is TGTGCCAGCAGCCCCTCTTTGGGGGGGCATGAGCAGTTCTTC. Complete variable domain (other parts from reference TRBV7-9 and TRBJ2-1): DTGVSQNPRHKITKRGQNVTFRCDPISEHNRLYWYRQTLGQGPEFLTYFQNEAQLEKSRLLSDRFSAERPKGSFSTLEIQRTEQGDSAMYLCASSPSLGGHEQFFGPGTRLTVL.

This clone was seen only once. This chain links TRBV7-8 with TRBJ2-3; no firm D call. This CDR3 has 11 residues. The V gene lost 6 bases and the J gene lost 5 bases, with 6 bases spanning the gap. Germline-derived CDR1 and CDR2 are SGHVS and FQNEAQ. CDR3 DNA: TGTGCCAGCAGACATGGAGATACGCAGTATTTT. It encodes CASRHGDTQYF.

The rearrangement joins TRBV7-6 to TRBJ2-5; 8 positions agree with TRBD2. The V segment lost 8 bases and the J segment 5 bases; nucleotides outside the gene matches: 13. The CDR3 is 15 residues long. Per the germline V gene, CDR1 is SGHVS and CDR2 is FNYEAQ. The CDR3 loop is CASGFSGKRHETQYF. The CDR3 coding sequence is TGTGCCAGCGGATTTAGCGGGAAACGGCACGAGACCCAGTACTTC. The full variable domain, completed using reference TRBV7-6 and TRBJ2-5, is GAGVSQSPRYKVTKRGQDVALRCDPISGHVSLYWYRQALGQGPEFLTYFNYEAQQDKSGLPNDRFSAERPEGSISTLTIQRTEQRDSAMYRCASGFSGKRHETQYFGPGTRLLVL.